This TCR beta chain was sequenced in a study of Graves' ophthalmopathy and Graves' hyperthyroidism. Turning to the study itself: Investigators collected peripheral blood at initial diagnosis, before any treatment was given.

Ophthalmopathy donors were characterized by moderate-to-severe activity, CAS of at least 3, NOSPECS of at least 4, and duration under 3 months. Clinicians made diagnoses from clinical symptoms, serum thyroxine, TRAb, thyroid ultrasound and orbital computed tomography. Beta-chain TCR CDR3 regions were amplified from RNA transcripts. RT-PCR was first run with HTBI primers, then multiplex PCR in a second round. One entry per CDR3 protein, called by TCRdb with MiXCR from the multiplex PCR reads. The data show approximately 480,000 distinct CDR3 sequences, approximately 15% seen once. Study results and limitations: The blood repertoire also included most expanded thyroid clonotypes above 0.001 frequency.

Germline-derived CDR1 and CDR2 are SQVTM and ANQGSEA. The CDR3 sequence is 12 residues long. The junction had 3 bases not matched to a gene; V was cut back by 3 bases and J by 5 bases. Of note for this clonotype: Its specificity is unknown. This may arise from a read error, as a much more abundant clone is one base away.

This TCR derives from a woman aged 25-40 years with Graves' ophthalmopathy. This sequence joins TRBV29-1 and TRBJ1-1; 7 positions match TRBD1. Material for sequencing was blood. CDR3 in amino acids: CSVDRRGTEAFF. The CDR3 nucleotides are TGCAGCGTTGATCGCAGGGGGACTGAAGCTTTCTTT.